A single sample gave rise to the 7 T cell receptor beta chains below, sequenced in a study of T cells after yellow fever vaccination. From the 5' RACE reads, TCRdb called clonotypes with MiXCR, one entry per CDR3 protein. The sample shows about 320,000 distinct CDR3 sequences, about 4.5% of them seen only once. The material was PBMCs, obtained 15 days after the yellow fever booster vaccination. The receptors come from a man between 18 and 29 years old who received the YFV17D yellow fever vaccine.

This clonotype showed up many times. V usage is TRBV20-1 and J usage is TRBJ2-5; D is perhaps TRBD2 (5 bases). The ends were cut back, 1 base at V and 1 base at J, with 10 bases in the middle. Per the germline V gene, CDR1 is DFQATT and CDR2 is SNEGSKA (reference sequence). The CDR3 consists of 14 residues. CDR3 DNA: TGCAGTGCTAGAGTTTCCGGGGTCCAAGAGACCCAGTACTTC. Encoded protein: CSARVSGVQETQYF.

The chain recombines TRBV12-3 or TRBV12-4 with TRBJ1-3; the D is unclear. The CDR3 length is 14 residues. The V end lost 2 bases, the J end lost 3 bases, and 8 bases lay between the germline ends. CDR3 protein: CASSLLGNGNTIYF. CDR3 coding DNA: TGTGCCAGCAGTTTATTGGGCAATGGAAACACCATATATTTT.

This chain uses TRBV5-4 with TRBJ2-3; tentatively, D is TRBD2 (5 bases). Germline CDR1 is SGHNT and CDR2 is YYREEE (reference sequence). V lost 0 bases and J 5 bases, leaving 19 bases between the germline ends. The length of the CDR3 is 17 residues. CDR3 bases: TGTGCCAGCAGCTTGGTCGGGAACCCCCCCGGAGGAGATACGCAGTATTTT. Translation gives CASSLVGNPPGGDTQYF.

CDR3 in amino acids: CASSLVGAYTDTQYF. The CDR3 nucleotides read TGCGCCAGCAGCTTGGTGGGGGCCTACACAGATACGCAGTATTTT. J is TRBJ2-3 and V is TRBV5-1; D perhaps matches TRBD1 (6 bases). The ends were cut back, 0 bases at V and 2 bases at J, with 10 bases in the middle. CDR3 length: 15 amino acids. Looked up from germline, CDR1 is SGHRS and CDR2 is YFSETQ.

This clonotype was detected ten times or more. The chain recombines TRBV12-3 or TRBV12-4 with TRBJ1-1; 8 bases fit TRBD1. Trimming at V came to 7 bases and at J to 6 bases, leaving 10 bases not matched to a gene. The CDR3 is made up of 14 amino acids. Here the CDR3 reads CASTLGQGGPEAFF. CDR3 nucleotide sequence: TGTGCCAGCACCCTTGGACAGGGAGGTCCTGAAGCTTTCTTT.

The J gene is TRBJ1-2, the V gene TRBV6-1, with D unresolved. The germline gives CDR1 MNHNS, CDR2 SASEGT. Trimming took off 5 bases at V and 7 bases at J, with 11 bases between the two ends. The CDR3 contains 12 residues. The DNA for the CDR3 is TGTGCCAGCAGTACCGAGGTCTTTGGCTACACCTTC. This encodes CASSTEVFGYTF.

In this sample, this clonotype turned up many times. The chain links TRBV29-1 to TRBJ2-3, with D uncertain. V lost 6 bases, J lost 2 bases, and 12 bases lay in between. Germline CDR1 reads SQVTM; CDR2 reads ANQGSEA. The CDR3 loop spans 13 amino acids. The CDR3 here is CSVRTRLTDTQYF. In DNA form, the CDR3 reads TGCAGCGTCCGCACTCGACTCACAGATACGCAGTATTTT.